The 19 T cell receptor beta chains presented below share a single source sample, sequenced in a study of cytotoxic CD8 clonotypes in ibrutinib-treated CLL. Sequencing was performed with immunoSEQ multiplex PCR; in TCRdb, only in-frame clones are kept and a portion is missing. The data contain approximately 90,000 clones, over 60% of them seen just once; the ten biggest clones take up approximately 23%. Material: PBMCs, obtained after 24 months of ibrutinib treatment. Receptors originate from a human donor with chronic lymphocytic leukemia.

CDR3 nucleotides: TGCGCCAGCAGCTTGGCTGGGGACAGGACAAAAAACATTCAGTACTTC. This encodes CASSLAGDRTKNIQYF. This chain joins TRBV5-1 and TRBJ2-4, with 8 bases aligning to TRBD1. The CDR3 covers 16 residues. V dropped 0 bases and J dropped 4; count of bases not matched to a gene: 6. Germline CDR1 and CDR2: SGHRS and YFSETQ.

This sequence joins TRBV7-8 and TRBJ1-5; maybe TRBD1 (6 bases). The CDR3 runs to 18 residues. Germline V CDR1 and CDR2: SGHVS, FQNEAQ. Deletions cut 5 bases from V and 0 bases from J, with 20 bases between. In nucleotides, the CDR3 is TGTGCCAGCAGCCAGAGGATCCTACAGGGCTATAGCAATCAGCCCCAGCATTTT. Its protein is CASSQRILQGYSNQPQHF. Using reference TRBV7-8 and TRBJ1-5 for the parts outside the CDR3, the full variable domain is GAGVSQSPRYKVAKRGQDVALRCDPISGHVSLFWYQQALGQGPEFLTYFQNEAQLDKSGLPSDRFFAERPEGSVSTLKIQRTQQEDSAVYLCASSQRILQGYSNQPQHFGDGTRLSIL.

This chain uses TRBV11-2 with TRBJ1-5; D is unclear. The CDR3 totals 13 residues. Germline V gives CDR1 SGHAT, CDR2 FQNNGV. V lost 2 bases and J lost 5, with 7 bases in between. CDR3 sequence: CASSLTTDQPQHF. The CDR3 DNA reads TGTGCCAGCAGCTTAACCACCGATCAGCCCCAGCATTTT.

This rearrangement joins TRBV5-6 to TRBJ2-5; D uncertain. Germline values: CDR1 SGHDT, CDR2 YYEEEE. The V and J ends lost 1 base and 2 bases respectively, with 0 bases between them. The CDR3 extends over 11 amino acids. The CDR3 nucleotides read TGTGCCAGCAGCTTGCAAGAGACCCAGTACTTC. Its protein is CASSLQETQYF.

V and J are TRBV6-1 and TRBJ2-4; possible D gene TRBD2, 6 bases. The germline CDR1 and CDR2 sequences are MNHNS and SASEGT. This CDR3 spans 15 amino acids. The V end was cut by 11 bases, the J end by 0 bases, with 17 bases between. CDR3 sequence reads: CAVEVGRIAKNIQYF. The CDR3 DNA is TGTGCCGTAGAGGTGGGGAGGATAGCCAAAAACATTCAGTACTTC.

The CDR3 is CASSSGSGGQFF. The CDR3 DNA reads TGTGCCAGCAGCAGCGGGAGCGGGGGGCAGTTCTTC. This sequence joins TRBV5-6 and TRBJ2-1; 8 bases align to TRBD2. The CDR3 length is 12 residues. Germline CDR1 SGHDT, CDR2 YYEEEE. With 4 bases clipped from V and 12 bases from J, the junction kept 6 bases outside the gene matches.

The chain uses TRBV2 and TRBJ2-7; TRBD1 aligns across 10 bases. The CDR3 loop spans 14 amino acids. The V segment lost 4 bases and the J segment 6 bases; nucleotides outside the gene matches: 6. CDR1 is SNHLY and CDR2 is FYNNEI in the germline V gene. The CDR3 sequence is CASSGMGQGTEQYF. CDR3 nucleotides: TGTGCCAGCAGTGGAATGGGACAGGGGACCGAGCAGTACTTC. Variable domain in full (rest from reference TRBV2 and TRBJ2-7): EPEVTQTPSHQVTQMGQEVILRCVPISNHLYFYWYRQILGQKVEFLVSFYNNEISEKSEIFDDQFSVERPDGSNFTLKIRSTKLEDSAMYFCASSGMGQGTEQYFGPGTRLTVT.

About this clone itself: At one boundary the junction diverges from the germline segment, which might be a read error. The chain links TRBV6-5 to TRBJ2-7; TRBD1 or TRBD2 may be the D gene (5 bases each). The CDR3 spans 14 residues. Germline-derived CDR1 and CDR2 are MNHEY and SVGAGI. This CDR3 reads CASSYSLGPYEQYF. As DNA, the CDR3 is TGTGCCAGCAGCTACTCCCTGGGACCCTACGAGCAGTACTTC.

The chain couples TRBV5-1 to TRBJ1-1; TRBD1 is a possible D gene (6 bases). The CDR3 is 12 amino acids. The germline V gene has CDR1 SGHRS and CDR2 YFSETQ. Trimming took 5 bases from V and 3 from J, leaving 8 bases between them. CDR3 nucleotides: TGCGCCAGCAGGGACAGATACACTGAAGCTTTCTTT. This gives the protein CASRDRYTEAFF.

The CDR3 DNA reads TGTGCCAGCACCGGGACATCAAGCAATCAGCCCCAGCATTTT. Its protein is CASTGTSSNQPQHF. This sequence joins TRBV28 and TRBJ1-5; TRBD1 is a possible D gene (6 bases). V lost 7 bases, J lost 1 base, and 11 bases lay in between. This CDR3 spans 14 amino acids. CDR1 is MDHEN and CDR2 is SYDVKM in the germline V gene.

This clone was detected once. The chain uses TRBV2 and TRBJ2-7; 11 bases fit TRBD1. Trimming removed 4 bases from V and 5 bases from J; junction bases left unmatched: 4. This CDR3 region has 14 residues. Per the germline V gene, CDR1 is SNHLY and CDR2 is FYNNEI. In DNA, the CDR3 is TGTGCCAGCAGTGCCGGGACAGGGGGAGACGAGCAGTACTTC. It yields the protein CASSAGTGGDEQYF. The full variable domain, in which reference TRBV2 and TRBJ2-7 provide the parts outside the CDR3, is EPEVTQTPSHQVTQMGQEVILRCVPISNHLYFYWYRQILGQKVEFLVSFYNNEISEKSEIFDDQFSVERPDGSNFTLKIRSTKLEDSAMYFCASSAGTGGDEQYFGPGTRLTVT.

This clone was detected once. The J gene is TRBJ1-6, the V gene TRBV29-1; no reliable D call. Trimming cost V 4 bases and J 10 bases, with 5 bases left between them. The CDR3 has 10 amino acids. Germline assignment: CDR1 SQVTM and CDR2 ANQGSEA. CDR3 in amino acids: CSVVGSPLHF. CDR3 nucleotide sequence: TGCAGCGTTGTGGGGTCACCCCTCCACTTT.

The V call is TRBV5-1, the J call TRBJ1-5; D perhaps matches TRBD1 (5 bases). The CDR3 sequence is 16 residues long. Germline V CDR1 and CDR2: SGHRS, YFSETQ. The V and J ends lost 4 bases and 5 bases respectively, with 19 bases between them. DNA for the CDR3: TGCGCCAGCAGCATTAAACCAGGGTACGAGGATCAGCCCCAGCATTTT. Protein sequence: CASSIKPGYEDQPQHF.

The rearrangement joins TRBV4-2 to TRBJ1-1; 8 bases fit TRBD1. With 1 base clipped from V and 3 bases from J, the junction kept 13 bases outside the gene matches. The CDR3 has 18 residues. In germline, CDR1 is LGHNA, CDR2 YNFKEQ. The CDR3 DNA reads TGTGCCAGCAGCCAAGTGGGCTTGCAGGGGGCGTCGGACACTGAAGCTTTCTTT. Protein product: CASSQVGLQGASDTEAFF.

This clone was observed a few times. The gene calls are TRBV6-5 and TRBJ1-1; D possibly corresponds to TRBD1 (6 bases). Germline V gene data show CDR1 as MNHEY and CDR2 as SVGAGI. The CDR3 runs 14 residues. Trimming took off 0 bases at V and 6 bases at J, with 11 bases between the two ends. Here the CDR3 DNA reads TGTGCCAGCAGTTACTCCGGGGACACCTCTGAAGCTTTCTTT. This gives the protein CASSYSGDTSEAFF.

The chain recombines TRBV4-1 with TRBJ1-4, with a weak D call TRBD1 (6 bases). Looked up from germline, CDR1 is MGHRA and CDR2 is YSYEKL. Trimming took 4 bases from V and 8 from J, leaving 23 bases between them. CDR3 length equals 17 residues. The CDR3 DNA reads TGCGCCAGCAGCCTCTACCCCCCAGGGGCGACGGAAGAAAAACTGTTTTTT. Amino acids: CASSLYPPGATEEKLFF.

The chain is built from TRBV4-2 and TRBJ2-5; 10 nucleotides agree with TRBD2. The germline V gene encodes CDR1 LGHNA and CDR2 YNFKEQ. The J segment lost 0 bases and the V segment lost 1 base, leaving 2 bases of the junction unmatched. The CDR3 contains 16 residues. CDR3 sequence reads: CASSQGLAGYQETQYF. In nucleotides, the CDR3 is TGTGCCAGCAGCCAAGGACTAGCGGGCTACCAAGAGACCCAGTACTTC.

The chain uses TRBV19 and TRBJ2-7, with 8 bases matching TRBD1. V dropped 5 bases and J dropped 0; count of bases not matched to a gene: 15. The CDR3 covers 18 residues. The germline gives CDR1 LNHDA, CDR2 SQIVND (reference sequence). CDR3 region: CASSPRDRRPDYSYEQYF. The DNA of the CDR3 is TGTGCCAGTAGTCCCCGGGACAGGCGGCCGGATTACTCCTACGAGCAGTACTTC.

The rearrangement joins TRBV7-9 to TRBJ1-1; 7 nucleotides line up with TRBD1. The V and J ends lost 2 bases and 2 bases, in that order; junction bases with no gene match: 2. The CDR3 extends over 14 amino acids. Germline CDR1 reads SEHNR; CDR2 reads FQNEAQ (reference sequence). The CDR3 region is CASSLTGANTEAFF. The CDR3 DNA reads as TGTGCCAGCAGCTTAACAGGGGCTAACACTGAAGCTTTCTTT. The full variable domain, completed using reference TRBV7-9 and TRBJ1-1, is DTGVSQNPRHKITKRGQNVTFRCDPISEHNRLYWYRQTLGQGPEFLTYFQNEAQLEKSRLLSDRFSAERPKGSFSTLEIQRTEQGDSAMYLCASSLTGANTEAFFGQGTRLTVV.